This T cell receptor beta chain stems from a study of preoperative IRX-2 immunotherapy in early breast cancer. This clone was counted a few times. Clones were sequenced by immunoSEQ multiplex PCR, and TCRdb holds only the in-frame ones, with some missing. The sample contains tens of thousands of clones, 75% to 80% of which appear only once. This CDR3 is 13 amino acids long. V shed 4 bases and J shed 2 bases, with 8 bases lying between them. Treatment given: preoperative locoregional IRX-2 cytokine immunotherapy. Patients received preoperative, locoregional IRX-2 cytokine immunotherapy in a phase Ib study.

The starting material was lymph node tissue, obtained before IRX-2 immunotherapy. This clonotype was sampled from a human donor with breast cancer. The chain combines TRBV7-1 with TRBJ2-5, with a weak D call TRBD2 (5 bases). TRBV7-1 is an ORF, and what it does is uncertain. The chain's CDR3 is CASSWTVQETQYF. In nucleotides, the CDR3 is TGTGCCAGCAGCTGGACTGTACAAGAGACCCAGTACTTC.